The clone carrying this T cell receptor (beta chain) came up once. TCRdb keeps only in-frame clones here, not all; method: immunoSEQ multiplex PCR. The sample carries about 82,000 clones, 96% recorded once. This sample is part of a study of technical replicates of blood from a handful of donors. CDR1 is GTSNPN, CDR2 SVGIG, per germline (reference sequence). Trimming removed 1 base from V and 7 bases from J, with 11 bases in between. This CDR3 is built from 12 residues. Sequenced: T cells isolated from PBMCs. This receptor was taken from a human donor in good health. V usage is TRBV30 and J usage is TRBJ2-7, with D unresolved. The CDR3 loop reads CAWSARGEEQYF. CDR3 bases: TGTGCCTGGAGTGCTAGAGGAGAAGAGCAGTACTTC.